The entry below gives a single TCR beta chain sequence along with its context. This CDR3 contains 15 residues. J gave up 7 bases and V 1 base, and 8 bases lay outside the gene matches. The germline CDR1 and CDR2 sequences are SGHNT and YYREEE (reference sequence). This entry is derived from a study of blood T cell repertoires in COVID-19. Turning to the study itself: Both acute and convalescent COVID-19 samples were obtained from the United States, Italy and Spain. PBMCs, B-cell-depleted T cells, or T cells provided the cDNA or gDNA that made up the material.

Authors' processing steps: Cell counts per sample came from amplifying reference gene primers. Clones were read by immunoSEQ multiplex PCR, and TCRdb kept only the in-frame ones, dropping some. The V and J calls and clone size were taken over from that table, and D and trimming were inferred from the DNA. The table has about 78,000 clones, approximately 86% seen once. V usage is TRBV5-4 and J usage is TRBJ2-7; 10 bases line up with TRBD2. The sample was peripheral blood. This clonotype originated in a man in his fifties or sixties with active or convalescent COVID-19. The CDR3 DNA reads TGTGCCAGCAGCTTGAATGCCCAGCGGGGGGGGGAGCAGTACGTC. Translating gives CASSLNAQRGGEQYV.